Following are 10 T cell receptor beta chains from one sample sequenced in a study of cytotoxic CD8 clonotypes in ibrutinib-treated CLL. Profiling relied on immunoSEQ multiplex PCR, and the TCRdb table lists in-frame clones only, not all of them. Here the sample spans 29,000 or so clones, more than 75% being singletons. Sequencing was performed on PBMCs, taken after 36 months of ibrutinib treatment. Receptors originate from a human donor with chronic lymphocytic leukemia.

J is TRBJ2-7 and V is TRBV6-6; 9 bases line up with TRBD1. CDR1 and CDR2 from the germline V gene are MNHNY and SVGAGI (reference sequence). With 3 bases clipped from V and 5 bases from J, the junction kept 5 bases outside the gene matches. There are 14 residues in the CDR3. CDR3 in DNA: TGTGCCAGCAGTTATACGGACAGGGGCCACGAGCAGTACTTC. This gives the protein CASSYTDRGHEQYF.

V is TRBV27 and J is TRBJ1-5; D unclear. This CDR3 contains 15 residues. Deletions cut 5 bases from V and 2 bases from J, with 13 bases between. CDR1 and CDR2 from the germline V gene are MNHEY and SMNVEV (reference sequence). For the CDR3, the DNA is TGTGCCAGCAGTACCTCAAAAGTAGGCAATCAGCCCCAGCATTTT. Translation: CASSTSKVGNQPQHF.

The chain employs TRBV7-2 and TRBJ1-2; no definite D call. The V gene's germline CDR1 is SGHTA and CDR2 FQGNSA. The CDR3 covers 11 residues. V shed 5 bases and J shed 7 bases, with 8 bases lying between them. The CDR3 region is CASSGPIGYTF. The CDR3 coding sequence is TGTGCCAGCAGCGGGCCCATTGGCTACACCTTC.

The chain couples TRBV6-1 to TRBJ1-4; 7 positions agree with TRBD1. J was trimmed by 3 bases and V by 3 bases; bases with no gene match: 1. Germline V gene data show CDR1 as MNHNS and CDR2 as SASEGT. The CDR3 runs 14 residues. The CDR3 spells CASSDRGSNEKLFF. DNA of the CDR3: TGTGCCAGCAGTGACAGGGGGTCTAATGAAAAACTGTTTTTT.

The chain combines TRBV5-4 with TRBJ1-6; no reliable D call. This CDR3 region has 16 residues. The germline CDR1 and CDR2 sequences are SGHNT and YYREEE (reference sequence). V lost 1 base, J lost 1 base, and 9 bases lay in between. The CDR3 here is CASSLIGVSYNSPLHF. The CDR3 nucleotides are TGTGCCAGCAGCTTGATTGGGGTATCCTATAATTCACCCCTCCACTTT. The whole variable domain, filled in from reference TRBV5-4 and TRBJ1-6, reads ETGVTQSPTHLIKTRGQQVTLRCSSQSGHNTVSWYQQALGQGPQFIFQYYREEENGRGNFPPRFSGLQFPNYSSELNVNALELDDSALYLCASSLIGVSYNSPLHFGNGTRLTVT.

The chain employs TRBV7-2 and TRBJ2-5, with D possibly being TRBD2 (6 bases). CDR1 is SGHTA and CDR2 is FQGNSA in the germline V gene. Trimming stripped 8 bases from V and 0 bases from J, with 10 bases between. The CDR3 has 13 amino acids. This chain's CDR3 is CASRAGNQETQYF. The DNA of the CDR3 is TGTGCCAGCCGGGCGGGGAACCAAGAGACCCAGTACTTC.

This chain connects TRBV7-9 to TRBJ2-7, with unresolved D. The V gene's germline CDR1 is SEHNR and CDR2 FQNEAQ (reference sequence). The CDR3 has 14 amino acids. With 4 bases removed from V and 0 bases from J, the gap between germline ends came to 10 bases. This chain's CDR3 is CASSSPGSSYEQYF. CDR3 bases: TGTGCCAGCAGCTCCCCGGGTAGCTCCTACGAGCAGTACTTC.

The chain combines TRBV5-6 with TRBJ1-1; D uncertain. The CDR3 covers 13 residues. The V gene lost 0 bases and the J gene lost 1 base, with 4 bases spanning the gap. Germline loops: CDR1 SGHDT, CDR2 YYEEEE. The CDR3 DNA reads TGTGCCAGCAGCTTGGTCTGGAACACTGAAGCTTTCTTT. Protein: CASSLVWNTEAFF.

The chain recombines TRBV7-2 with TRBJ2-2; D gene unclear. Trimming pared 8 bases from V and 7 bases from J, leaving 11 bases between. This CDR3 contains 12 residues. The germline V gene encodes CDR1 SGHTA and CDR2 FQGNSA. CDR3 DNA: TGTGCCAGCTCCGGGCGCAGCGGGGAGCTGTTTTTT. This encodes CASSGRSGELFF.

The chain couples TRBV27 to TRBJ2-3; D perhaps matches TRBD1 (6 bases). The CDR3 covers 16 residues. Per the germline V gene, CDR1 is MNHEY and CDR2 is SMNVEV (reference sequence). V was pared by 1 base and J by 0 bases, with 11 bases between. The CDR3 here is CASSLLGAQSTDTQYF. The CDR3 nucleotides read TGTGCCAGCAGTTTATTGGGGGCCCAGAGCACAGATACGCAGTATTTT.